This TCR beta chain was observed in a study of CD8+CD57+ T cells in acquired aplastic anemia. Regarding the study as a whole: For CD8+ Simpson's diversity, patients and controls showed no significant difference.

This clonotype was detected ten times or more. Its specificity is not known. Germline CDR1 and CDR2: MNHEY and SMNVEV (reference sequence). V lost 6 bases, J lost 3 bases, and 12 bases lay in between. This CDR3 region has 13 residues. Both TCR beta VDJ combination and CDR3 sequence profiling were carried out. Genomic DNA was the template for this profiling. TCRdb reprocessed the reads via MiXCR and lists one record per CDR3 protein. Altogether 62,000 or so distinct CDR3 sequences are present, around half being singletons, with the ten largest covering approximately 8.3%. What was sequenced was sorted CD4+, CD8+, or CD8+CD57+ T cells (not recorded which) from PBMCs. The chain joins TRBV27 to TRBJ2-7; D is undetermined. This TCR was recovered from a human donor in good health, serving as a control. CDR3 sequence reads: CASSPHLGYEQYF. CDR3 coding DNA: TGTGCCAGCAGCCCTCACCTGGGCTACGAGCAGTACTTC.